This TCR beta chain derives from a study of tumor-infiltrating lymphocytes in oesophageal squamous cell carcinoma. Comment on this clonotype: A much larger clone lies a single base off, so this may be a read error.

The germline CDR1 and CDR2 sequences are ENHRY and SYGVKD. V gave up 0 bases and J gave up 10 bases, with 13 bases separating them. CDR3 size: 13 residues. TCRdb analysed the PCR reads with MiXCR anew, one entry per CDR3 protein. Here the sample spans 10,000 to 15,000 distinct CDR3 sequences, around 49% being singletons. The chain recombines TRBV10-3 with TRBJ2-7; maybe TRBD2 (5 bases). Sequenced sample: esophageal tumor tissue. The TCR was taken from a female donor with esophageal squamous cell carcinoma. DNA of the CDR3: TGTGCCATCAGTGAGTCGATGGACTCTATTCAGTACTTC. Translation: CAISESMDSIQYF.